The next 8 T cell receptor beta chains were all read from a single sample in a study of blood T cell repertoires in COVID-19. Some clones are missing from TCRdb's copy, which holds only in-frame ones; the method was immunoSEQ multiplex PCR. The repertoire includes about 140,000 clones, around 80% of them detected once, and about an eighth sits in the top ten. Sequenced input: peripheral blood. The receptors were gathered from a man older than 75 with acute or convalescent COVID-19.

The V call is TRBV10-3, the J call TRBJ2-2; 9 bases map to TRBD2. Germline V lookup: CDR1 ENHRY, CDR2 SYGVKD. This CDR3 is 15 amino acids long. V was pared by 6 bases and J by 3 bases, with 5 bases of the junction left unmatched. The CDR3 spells CAIRRTSDYTGELFF. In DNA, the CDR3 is TGTGCCATCAGACGGACTAGCGACTACACCGGGGAGCTGTTTTTT.

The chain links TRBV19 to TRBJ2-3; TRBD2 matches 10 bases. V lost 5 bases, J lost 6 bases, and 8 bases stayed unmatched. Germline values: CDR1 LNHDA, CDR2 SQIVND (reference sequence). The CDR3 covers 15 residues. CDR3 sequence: CASSDPAGGTDTQYF. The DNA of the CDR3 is TGTGCCAGTAGTGACCCAGCGGGGGGGACGGATACGCAGTATTTT.

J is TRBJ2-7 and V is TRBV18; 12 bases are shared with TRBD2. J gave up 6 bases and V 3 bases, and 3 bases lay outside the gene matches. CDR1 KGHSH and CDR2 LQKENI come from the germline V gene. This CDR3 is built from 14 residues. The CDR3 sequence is CASSPTSGGIEQYF. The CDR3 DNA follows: TGTGCCAGCTCACCGACTAGCGGGGGCATCGAGCAGTACTTC.

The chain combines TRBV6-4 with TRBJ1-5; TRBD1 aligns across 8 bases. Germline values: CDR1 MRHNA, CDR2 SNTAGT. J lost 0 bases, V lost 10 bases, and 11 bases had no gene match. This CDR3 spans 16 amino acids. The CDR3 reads CANVQGEIYSNQPQHF. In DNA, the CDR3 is TGTGCCAACGTACAGGGGGAGATCTATAGCAATCAGCCCCAGCATTTT.

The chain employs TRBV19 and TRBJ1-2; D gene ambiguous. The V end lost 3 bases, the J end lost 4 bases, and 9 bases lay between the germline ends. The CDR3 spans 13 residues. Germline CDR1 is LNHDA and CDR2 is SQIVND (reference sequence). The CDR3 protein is CASSIGRGYGYTF. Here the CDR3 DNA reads TGTGCCAGTAGTATCGGCAGAGGCTATGGCTACACCTTC.

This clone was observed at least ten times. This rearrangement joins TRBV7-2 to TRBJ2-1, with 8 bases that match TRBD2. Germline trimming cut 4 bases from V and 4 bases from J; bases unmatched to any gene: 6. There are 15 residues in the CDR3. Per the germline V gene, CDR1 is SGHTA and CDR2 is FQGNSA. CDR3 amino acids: CASSSPGGLYNEQFF. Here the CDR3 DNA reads TGTGCCAGCAGCTCCCCGGGGGGGCTATACAATGAGCAGTTCTTC.

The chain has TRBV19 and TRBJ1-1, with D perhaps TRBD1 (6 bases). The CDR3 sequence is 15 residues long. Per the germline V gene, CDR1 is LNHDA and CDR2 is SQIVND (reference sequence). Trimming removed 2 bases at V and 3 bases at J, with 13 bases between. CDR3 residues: CASSIMSGAHTEAFF. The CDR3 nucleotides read TGTGCCAGTAGTATAATGTCAGGGGCCCACACTGAAGCTTTCTTT.

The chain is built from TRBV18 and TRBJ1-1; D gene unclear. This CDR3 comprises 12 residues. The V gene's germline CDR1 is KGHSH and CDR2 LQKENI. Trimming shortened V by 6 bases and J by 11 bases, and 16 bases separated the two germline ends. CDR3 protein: CASSVWEASAFF. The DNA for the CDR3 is TGTGCCAGCTCCGTCTGGGAGGCTTCGGCTTTCTTT.